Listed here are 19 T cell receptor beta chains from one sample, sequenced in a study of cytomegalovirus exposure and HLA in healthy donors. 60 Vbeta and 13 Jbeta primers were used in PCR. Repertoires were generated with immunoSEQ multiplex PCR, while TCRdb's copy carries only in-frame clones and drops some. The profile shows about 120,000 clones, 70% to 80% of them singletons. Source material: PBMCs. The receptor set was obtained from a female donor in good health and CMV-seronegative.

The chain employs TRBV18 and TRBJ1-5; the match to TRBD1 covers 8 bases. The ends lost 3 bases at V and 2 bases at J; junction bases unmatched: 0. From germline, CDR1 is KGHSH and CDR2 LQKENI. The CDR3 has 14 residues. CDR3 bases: TGTGCCAGCTCACCGGGACAGGGCAATCAGCCCCAGCATTTT. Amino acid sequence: CASSPGQGNQPQHF. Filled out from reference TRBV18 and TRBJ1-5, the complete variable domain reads NAGVMQNPRHLVRRRGQEARLRCSPMKGHSHVYWYRQLPEEGLKFMVYLQKENIIDESGMPKERFSAEFPKEGPSILRIQQVVRGDSAAYFCASSPGQGNQPQHFGDGTRLSIL.

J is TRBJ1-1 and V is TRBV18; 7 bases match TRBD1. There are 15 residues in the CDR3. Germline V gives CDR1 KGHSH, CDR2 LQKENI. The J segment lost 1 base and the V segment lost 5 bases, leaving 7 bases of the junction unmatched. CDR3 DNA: TGTGCCAGCTCAGCTACAGGGGCCCAGAACACTGAAGCTTTCTTT. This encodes CASSATGAQNTEAFF.

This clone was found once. The CDR3 nucleotides read TGTGCCAGTAGGAGGACACCGGCGGACTATGGCTACACCTTC. It translates to CASRRTPADYGYTF. The chain uses TRBV19 and TRBJ1-2, with D possibly being TRBD1 (5 bases). The CDR3 has 14 residues. Germline V lookup: CDR1 LNHDA, CDR2 SQIVND (reference sequence). V lost 6 bases to trimming and J lost 3 bases, with 14 bases between them.

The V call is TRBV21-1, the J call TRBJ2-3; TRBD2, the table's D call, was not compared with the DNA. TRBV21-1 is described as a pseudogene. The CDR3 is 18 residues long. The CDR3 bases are TGTGCCAGCAGCAAAGGCCCCCAGCTAGCGGGGGGAACAGATACGCAGTATTTT. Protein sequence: CASSKGPQLAGGTDTQYF.

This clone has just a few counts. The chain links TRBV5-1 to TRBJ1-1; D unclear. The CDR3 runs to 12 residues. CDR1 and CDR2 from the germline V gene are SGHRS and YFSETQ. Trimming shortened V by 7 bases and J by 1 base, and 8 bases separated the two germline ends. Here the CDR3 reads CASRPGNTEAFF. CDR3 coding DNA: TGCGCCAGCCGCCCAGGGAACACTGAAGCTTTCTTT.

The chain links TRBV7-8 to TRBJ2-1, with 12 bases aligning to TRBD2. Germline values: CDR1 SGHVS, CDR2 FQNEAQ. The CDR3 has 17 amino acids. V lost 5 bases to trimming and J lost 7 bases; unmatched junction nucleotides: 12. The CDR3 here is CASSPGLAGGLWNEQFF. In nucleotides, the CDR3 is TGTGCCAGCAGCCCGGGGCTAGCGGGGGGGCTTTGGAATGAGCAGTTCTTC.

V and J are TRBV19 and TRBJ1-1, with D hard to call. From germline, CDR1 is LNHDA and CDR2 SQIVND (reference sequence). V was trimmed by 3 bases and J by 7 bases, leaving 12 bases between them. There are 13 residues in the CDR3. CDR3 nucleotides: TGTGCCAGTAGTATTCGGGGAGGAGGTGAAGCTTTCTTT. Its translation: CASSIRGGGEAFF. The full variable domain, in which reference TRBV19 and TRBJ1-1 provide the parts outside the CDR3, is DGGITQSPKYLFRKEGQNVTLSCEQNLNHDAMYWYRQDPGQGLRLIYYSQIVNDFQKGDIAEGYSVSREKKESFPLTVTSAQKNPTAFYLCASSIRGGGEAFFGQGTRLTVV.

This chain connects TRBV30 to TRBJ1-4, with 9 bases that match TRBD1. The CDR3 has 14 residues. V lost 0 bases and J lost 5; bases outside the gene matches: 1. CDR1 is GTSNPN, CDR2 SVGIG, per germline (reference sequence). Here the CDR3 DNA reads TGTGCCTGGAGTGTGGGACAGGGCAATGAAAAACTGTTTTTT. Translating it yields CAWSVGQGNEKLFF.

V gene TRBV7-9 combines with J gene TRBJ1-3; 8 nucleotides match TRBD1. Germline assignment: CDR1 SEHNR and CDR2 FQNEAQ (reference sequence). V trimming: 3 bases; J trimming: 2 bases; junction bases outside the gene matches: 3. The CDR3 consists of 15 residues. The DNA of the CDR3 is TGTGCCAGCAGCTTTCAGGGGGCGGCTGGAAACACCATATATTTT. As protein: CASSFQGAAGNTIYF. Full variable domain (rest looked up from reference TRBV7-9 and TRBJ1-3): DTGVSQNPRHKITKRGQNVTFRCDPISEHNRLYWYRQTLGQGPEFLTYFQNEAQLEKSRLLSDRFSAERPKGSFSTLEIQRTEQGDSAMYLCASSFQGAAGNTIYFGEGSWLTVV.

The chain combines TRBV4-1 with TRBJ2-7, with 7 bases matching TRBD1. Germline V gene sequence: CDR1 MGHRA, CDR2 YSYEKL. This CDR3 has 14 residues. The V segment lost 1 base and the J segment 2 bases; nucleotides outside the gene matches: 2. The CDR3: CASSQGDSTYEQYF. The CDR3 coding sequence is TGCGCCAGCAGCCAAGGGGACAGCACCTACGAGCAGTACTTC.

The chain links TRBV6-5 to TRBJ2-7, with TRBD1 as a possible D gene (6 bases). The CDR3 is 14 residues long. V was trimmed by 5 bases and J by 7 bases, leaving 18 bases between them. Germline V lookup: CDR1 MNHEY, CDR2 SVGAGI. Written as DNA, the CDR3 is TGTGCCAGCAGTCCTCGGGACACCTTAGAAGAGCAGTACTTC. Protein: CASSPRDTLEEQYF.

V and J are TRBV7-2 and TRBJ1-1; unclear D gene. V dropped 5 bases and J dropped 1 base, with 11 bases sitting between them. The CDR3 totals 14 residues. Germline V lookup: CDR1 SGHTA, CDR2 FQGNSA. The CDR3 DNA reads TGTGCCAGCAGCCTATATGAATCGAACACTGAAGCTTTCTTT. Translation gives CASSLYESNTEAFF.

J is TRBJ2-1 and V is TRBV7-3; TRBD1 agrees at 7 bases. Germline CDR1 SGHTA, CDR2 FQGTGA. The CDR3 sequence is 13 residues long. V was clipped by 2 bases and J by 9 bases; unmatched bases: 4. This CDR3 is CASSLGRDSEQFF. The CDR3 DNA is TGTGCCAGCAGCTTAGGCAGGGACAGTGAGCAGTTCTTC.

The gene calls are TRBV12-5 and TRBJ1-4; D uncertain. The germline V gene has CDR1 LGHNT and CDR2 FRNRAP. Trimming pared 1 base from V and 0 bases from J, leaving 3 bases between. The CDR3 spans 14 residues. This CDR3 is CASGLGATNEKLFF. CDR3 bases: TGTGCTAGTGGTTTGGGCGCAACTAATGAAAAACTGTTTTTT.

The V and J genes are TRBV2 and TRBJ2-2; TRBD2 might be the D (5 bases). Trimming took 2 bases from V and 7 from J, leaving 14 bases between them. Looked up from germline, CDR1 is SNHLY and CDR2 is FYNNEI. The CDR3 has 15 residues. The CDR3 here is CASSETGERGGELFF. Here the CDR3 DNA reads TGTGCCAGCAGTGAAACCGGGGAAAGAGGCGGGGAGCTGTTTTTT.

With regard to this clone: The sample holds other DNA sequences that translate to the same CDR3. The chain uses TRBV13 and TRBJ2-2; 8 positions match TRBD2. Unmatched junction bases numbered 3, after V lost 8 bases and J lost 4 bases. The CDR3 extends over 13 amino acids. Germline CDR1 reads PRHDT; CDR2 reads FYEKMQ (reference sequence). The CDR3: CASAGGVTGELFF. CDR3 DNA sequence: TGTGCCAGCGCCGGGGGGGTCACCGGGGAGCTGTTTTTT.

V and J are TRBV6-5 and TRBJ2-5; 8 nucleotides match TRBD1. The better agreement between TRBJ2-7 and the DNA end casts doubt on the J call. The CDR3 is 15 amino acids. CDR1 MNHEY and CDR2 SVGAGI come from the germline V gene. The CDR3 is CASSYSRDRTYEQYF. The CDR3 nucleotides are TGTGCCAGCAGTTACTCGAGGGACAGGACCTACGAGCAGTACTTC.

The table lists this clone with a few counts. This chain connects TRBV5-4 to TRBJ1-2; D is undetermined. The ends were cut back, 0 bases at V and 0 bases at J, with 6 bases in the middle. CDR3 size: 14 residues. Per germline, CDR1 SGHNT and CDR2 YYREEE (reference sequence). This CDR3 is CASSLDRSNYGYTF. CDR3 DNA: TGTGCCAGCAGCTTGGACAGATCTAACTATGGCTACACCTTC.

CDR3 loop: CASSTRLAVNTGELFF. The CDR3 region has the DNA TGTGCCAGCAGCACCCGGCTAGCGGTTAACACCGGGGAGCTGTTTTTT. The chain carries TRBV9 and TRBJ2-2; 7 positions match TRBD2. Trimming removed 4 bases from V and 2 bases from J; junction bases left unmatched: 8. The CDR3 has 16 amino acids. CDR1 SGDLS and CDR2 YYNGEE come from the germline V gene.